The 19 T cell receptor beta chains below all came from one sample that was sequenced in a study of cytomegalovirus exposure and HLA in healthy donors. This PCR relied on a set of 60 Vbeta primers and 13 Jbeta primers. Repertoires were generated with immunoSEQ multiplex PCR, while TCRdb's copy carries only in-frame clones and drops some. In the table there are about 160,000 clones, around 80% of which are singletons. The sequencing input was PBMCs. Receptors originate from a woman between 35 and 50 years old in good health and CMV-seronegative.

The rearrangement joins TRBV29-1 to TRBJ1-2, with 9 positions matching TRBD1. Germline CDR1 and CDR2: SQVTM and ANQGSEA. The CDR3 spans 15 residues. J gave up 4 bases and V 3 bases, and 9 bases lay outside the gene matches. CDR3 residues: CSVDEPDRGRYGYTF. DNA for the CDR3: TGCAGCGTTGATGAACCGGACAGGGGCCGCTATGGCTACACCTTC.

The chain has TRBV19 and TRBJ1-4; possible D gene TRBD1, 5 bases. V was pared by 3 bases and J by 5 bases, with 13 bases between. The CDR3 runs to 15 residues. Germline CDR1 reads LNHDA; CDR2 reads SQIVND (reference sequence). The DNA of the CDR3 is TGTGCCAGTAGTATGGGGCCCCTCGGCAATGAAAAACTGTTTTTT. Its translation: CASSMGPLGNEKLFF. The complete variable domain, with remaining parts taken from reference TRBV19 and TRBJ1-4, reads DGGITQSPKYLFRKEGQNVTLSCEQNLNHDAMYWYRQDPGQGLRLIYYSQIVNDFQKGDIAEGYSVSREKKESFPLTVTSAQKNPTAFYLCASSMGPLGNEKLFFGSGTQLSVL.

This clone has more than one count but fewer than ten. The V call is TRBV27, the J call TRBJ2-7, with 8 bases matching TRBD1. Germline-derived CDR1 and CDR2 are MNHEY and SMNVEV (reference sequence). The CDR3 sequence is 17 residues long. J gave up 6 bases and V 5 bases, and 18 bases lay outside the gene matches. The chain's CDR3 is CASSPRTGFSSFREQYF. In DNA, the CDR3 is TGTGCCAGCAGTCCCCGGACAGGGTTTTCTTCTTTCCGCGAGCAGTACTTC.

The chain links TRBV15 to TRBJ2-2; 8 nucleotides line up with TRBD1. This CDR3 comprises 16 residues. The germline gives CDR1 LNHNV, CDR2 YYDKDF (reference sequence). V shed 4 bases and J 0 bases; nucleotides not matched to a gene: 4. CDR3 DNA sequence: TGTGCCACCAGCACCCCGGACAGGGCGAACACCGGGGAGCTGTTTTTT. Protein: CATSTPDRANTGELFF.

The rearrangement uses TRBV11-3 and TRBJ2-2; TRBD1 matches 8 bases. CDR1 is SGHNT, CDR2 YENEEA, per germline. The V segment lost 2 bases and the J segment 7 bases; nucleotides outside the gene matches: 6. The CDR3 has 15 residues. CDR3 nucleotide sequence: TGTGCCAGCAGCTTACAGGGGGCTCTTGGCGGGGAGCTGTTTTTT. This codes for CASSLQGALGGELFF.

The CDR3 region is CASTLNKGELFF. The CDR3 DNA reads TGTGCCAGTACCCTCAACAAGGGGGAGCTGTTTTTT. The chain employs TRBV19 and TRBJ2-2, with D unclear. There are 12 residues in the CDR3. CDR1 LNHDA and CDR2 SQIVND come from the germline V gene (reference sequence). V lost 7 bases and J lost 8, with 11 bases in between.

The V and J genes are TRBV19 and TRBJ2-1; 10 nucleotides match TRBD2. The trim removed 8 bases at V and 6 bases at J, leaving 4 bases unmatched. Per the germline V gene, CDR1 is LNHDA and CDR2 is SQIVND (reference sequence). The length of the CDR3 is 13 residues. For the CDR3, the DNA is TGTGCCAGTCGTAGCGGGAGGCTCAATGAGCAGTTCTTC. Its translation: CASRSGRLNEQFF. The complete variable domain, with remaining parts taken from reference TRBV19 and TRBJ2-1, reads DGGITQSPKYLFRKEGQNVTLSCEQNLNHDAMYWYRQDPGQGLRLIYYSQIVNDFQKGDIAEGYSVSREKKESFPLTVTSAQKNPTAFYLCASRSGRLNEQFFGPGTRLTVL.

The chain combines TRBV6-1 with TRBJ1-5; tentatively, D is TRBD1 (5 bases). The V gene's germline CDR1 is MNHNS and CDR2 SASEGT. V lost 0 bases and J 6 bases, leaving 15 bases between the germline ends. The CDR3 is 16 amino acids. CDR3 bases: TGTGCCAGCAGTGAAGCGCCACAGGTGGGGGGTCAGCCCCAGCATTTT. It specifies CASSEAPQVGGQPQHF.

This chain links TRBV30 with TRBJ1-3; D gene uncertain. The CDR3 spans 12 residues. CDR1 GTSNPN and CDR2 SVGIG come from the germline V gene (reference sequence). V lost 3 bases to trimming and J lost 4 bases, with 7 bases between them. Here the CDR3 DNA reads TGTGCCTGGAGCGCTATGGGAAACACCATATATTTT. This gives the protein CAWSAMGNTIYF.

V usage is TRBV2 and J usage is TRBJ2-1; 8 bases map to TRBD2. Germline CDR1 SNHLY, CDR2 FYNNEI. V was pared by 7 bases and J by 6 bases, with 11 bases of the junction left unmatched. CDR3 length equals 15 residues. CDR3 loop: CASTGLEGDFNEQFF. CDR3 nucleotides: TGTGCCAGCACGGGACTAGAAGGGGATTTCAATGAGCAGTTCTTC.

The genes are TRBV5-1 and TRBJ1-2, with 9 positions matching TRBD1. The V segment lost 4 bases and the J segment 8 bases; nucleotides outside the gene matches: 12. This CDR3 spans 15 amino acids. Germline CDR1 and CDR2: SGHRS and YFSETQ. The CDR3, as DNA: TGCGCCAGCAGCCAACAGGGACAGGGTGCGAGGGGCTACACCTTC. This codes for CASSQQGQGARGYTF.

This clone has more than one count but fewer than ten. The chain couples TRBV5-6 to TRBJ2-1; TRBD2 aligns across 10 bases. The V segment lost 4 bases and the J segment 7 bases; nucleotides outside the gene matches: 8. Germline V gene sequence: CDR1 SGHDT, CDR2 YYEEEE. The CDR3 is 15 amino acids. This CDR3 is CASSEAGGRINEQFF. CDR3 sequence (DNA): TGTGCCAGCAGCGAAGCGGGAGGGCGTATTAATGAGCAGTTCTTC.

The V gene is TRBV5-1, the J gene TRBJ1-1; no clear D gene. The germline V and J ends were trimmed by 2 bases and 1 base, with 9 bases remaining between them. The germline V gene encodes CDR1 SGHRS and CDR2 YFSETQ. This CDR3 is 14 amino acids long. CDR3: CASSFQAGNTEAFF. DNA for the CDR3: TGCGCCAGCAGCTTTCAGGCGGGGAACACTGAAGCTTTCTTT.

This rearrangement joins TRBV10-3 to TRBJ1-2; 12 bases map to TRBD1. Trimming removed 0 bases from V and 6 bases from J; junction bases left unmatched: 5. The CDR3 is 16 amino acids. Germline values: CDR1 ENHRY, CDR2 SYGVKD. DNA of the CDR3: TGTGCCATCAGTGAGTCGGGACAGGGGGCCGTGAATGGCTACACCTTC. This encodes CAISESGQGAVNGYTF.

This sequence joins TRBV28 and TRBJ2-3, with 8 bases matching TRBD2. With 4 bases clipped from V and 0 bases from J, the junction kept 9 bases outside the gene matches. There are 17 residues in the CDR3. The germline V gene encodes CDR1 MDHEN and CDR2 SYDVKM. CDR3 nucleotides: TGTGCCAGCAGTTCCCTTGATAGCGGGGTCAGCACAGATACGCAGTATTTT. Amino acid sequence: CASSSLDSGVSTDTQYF.

This sequence joins TRBV11-3 and TRBJ2-1, with TRBD1 matching over 7 bases. The germline V gene has CDR1 SGHNT and CDR2 YENEEA. V shed 3 bases, J shed 5 bases, and the junction held 7 bases outside the gene matches. The CDR3 contains 15 residues. The CDR3, as DNA: TGTGCCAGCAGCTTGAGGGGGCTCGGGAACAATGAGCAGTTCTTC. Protein: CASSLRGLGNNEQFF.

The chain has TRBV28 and TRBJ2-1, with 7 bases aligning to TRBD2. Trimming removed 6 bases from V and 4 bases from J; junction bases left unmatched: 15. From germline, CDR1 is MDHEN and CDR2 SYDVKM. The CDR3 consists of 17 residues. DNA of the CDR3: TGTGCCAGCAGATCCTATAGCGGGTCGGCTCGATACAATGAGCAGTTCTTC. Translating gives CASRSYSGSARYNEQFF.

The chain combines TRBV11-2 with TRBJ2-1; 15 nucleotides agree with TRBD2. CDR3 length: 17 residues. CDR1 and CDR2 (germline): SGHAT, FQNNGV. J lost 6 bases, V lost 5 bases, and 8 bases had no gene match. In DNA form, the CDR3 reads TGTGCCAGCAGCCTTGGACTAGCGGGAGGGCCTGTCAATGAGCAGTTCTTC. Amino acid sequence: CASSLGLAGGPVNEQFF.

The chain joins TRBV2 to TRBJ2-7, with D hard to call. The CDR3 loop spans 11 amino acids. Germline V CDR1 and CDR2: SNHLY, FYNNEI. V was trimmed by 5 bases and J by 3 bases, leaving 5 bases between them. CDR3 sequence (DNA): TGTGCCAGCAGTTCCAGCTACGAGCAGTACTTC. Translation gives CASSSSYEQYF.